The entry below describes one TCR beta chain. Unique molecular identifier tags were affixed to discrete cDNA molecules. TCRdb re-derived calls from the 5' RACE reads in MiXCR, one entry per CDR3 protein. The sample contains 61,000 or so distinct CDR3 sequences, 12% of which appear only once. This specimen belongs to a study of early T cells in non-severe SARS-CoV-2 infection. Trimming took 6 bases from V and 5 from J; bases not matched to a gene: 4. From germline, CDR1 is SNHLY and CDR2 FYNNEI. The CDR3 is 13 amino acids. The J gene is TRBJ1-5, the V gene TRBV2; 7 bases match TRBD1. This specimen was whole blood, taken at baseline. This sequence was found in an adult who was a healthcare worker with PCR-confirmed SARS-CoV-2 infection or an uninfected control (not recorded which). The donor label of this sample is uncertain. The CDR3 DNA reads TGTGCCAGCAGGGCCACAGGGGATCAGCCCCAGCATTTT. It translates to CASRATGDQPQHF.